Each of the 3 T cell receptor beta chains below was sequenced from the same sample in a study of HIV-infected children after antiretroviral therapy interruption. A 3' RACE protocol on RNA, with unique molecular identifiers, produced the TCR library. MiXCR, applied by TCRdb to the 3' RACE reads, yields one record per CDR3 protein. The sample lists about 89,000 distinct CDR3 sequences, less than 7% occurring once. Treatment reported: PENTA 11 planned treatment interruption arm or continuous ART arm. Sequencing used CD45RA+ CD4+ T cells from PBMCs, pooled from several time points, obtained from a donor given antiretroviral therapy, either interrupted or continuous. As for subset: naive CD4+ CD45RA+ CD45RO- T cells. The source is a pool of human donors with HIV.

This clonotype was seen ten or more times. This chain links TRBV2 with TRBJ2-1; D is unresolved. The CDR3 has 13 residues. Germline V gene data show CDR1 as SNHLY and CDR2 as FYNNEI. The V end was cut by 5 bases, the J end by 10 bases, with 15 bases between. The CDR3 loop reads CASSTRPDGEQFF. CDR3 in DNA: TGTGCCAGCAGTACAAGGCCCGACGGGGAGCAGTTCTTC. Full variable domain (outside the CDR3, taken from reference TRBV2 and TRBJ2-1): EPEVTQTPSHQVTQMGQEVILRCVPISNHLYFYWYRQILGQKVEFLVSFYNNEISEKSEIFDDQFSVERPDGSNFTLKIRSTKLEDSAMYFCASSTRPDGEQFFGPGTRLTVL.

The gene calls are TRBV28 and TRBJ2-1; D might be TRBD1 (7 bases). The germline CDR1 and CDR2 sequences are MDHEN and SYDVKM. Trimming took off 6 bases at V and 9 bases at J, with 24 bases between the two ends. The CDR3 is made up of 16 amino acids. The CDR3 loop is CASRKNRGGGNGEQFF. The DNA of the CDR3 is TGTGCCAGCAGAAAAAACAGGGGAGGTGGGAACGGTGAGCAGTTCTTC.

This clonotype was picked up one time. One end of the junction varies from germline; a read error may be responsible. V is TRBV5-1 and J is TRBJ1-6, with 7 positions matching TRBD1. Per germline, CDR1 SGHRS and CDR2 YFSETQ. There are 16 residues in the CDR3. CDR3 sequence (DNA): TGCGCCAGCAGCTTGCTCACAGGGGATTCGAATTCACTCCTCCACTTT. It encodes CASSLLTGDSNSLLHF.